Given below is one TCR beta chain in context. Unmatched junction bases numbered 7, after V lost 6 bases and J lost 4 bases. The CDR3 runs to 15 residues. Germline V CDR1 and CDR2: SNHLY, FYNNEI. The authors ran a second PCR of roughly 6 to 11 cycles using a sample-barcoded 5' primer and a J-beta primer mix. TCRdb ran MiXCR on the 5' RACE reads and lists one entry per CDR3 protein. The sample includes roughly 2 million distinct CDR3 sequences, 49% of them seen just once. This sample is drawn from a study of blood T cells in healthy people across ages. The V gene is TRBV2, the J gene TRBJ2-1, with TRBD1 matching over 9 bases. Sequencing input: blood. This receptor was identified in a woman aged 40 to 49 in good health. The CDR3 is CASRPRTGVYNEQFF. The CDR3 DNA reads TGTGCCAGCAGGCCCCGGACAGGGGTTTACAATGAGCAGTTCTTC.